The present TCR beta chain was sequenced within a study of T cells after yellow fever vaccination. This clonotype was counted many times. Its matching antigen is unknown. TCRdb re-derived calls from the 5' RACE reads in MiXCR, one entry per CDR3 protein. The sample yields around 72,000 distinct CDR3 sequences, more than 5.5% seen once. Study-level findings and limits: A secondary response was less intense yet reached its peak sooner, at day 5 versus 15. One caveat is that FACS-sorted repertoires could contain abundant clonotypes contaminating from the bulk population. Clones from primary vaccination mostly reappeared after the booster (roughly 95% CD4, over 85% CD8).

The TCR was taken from a young man who received the YFV17D yellow fever vaccine. This material consisted of CD8+ T cells sorted from PBMCs, taken more than 8 days after the first yellow fever vaccination.

The chain's CDR3 is CSATTRQSNQPQHF. CDR3 sequence (DNA): TGCAGTGCGACCACCCGACAGAGCAATCAGCCCCAGCATTTT. The chain joins TRBV20-1 to TRBJ1-5; TRBD1 is a possible D gene (5 bases). This CDR3 has 14 amino acids. Trimming left V 6 bases short and J 1 base short, with 13 bases between. CDR1 and CDR2 (germline): DFQATT, SNEGSKA (reference sequence).